The present T cell receptor beta chain was sequenced within a study of Graves' ophthalmopathy and Graves' hyperthyroidism. For the study at large: Peripheral blood collection took place at initial diagnosis, before any treatment.

A note on this clonotype: Its antigen is currently unknown.

The V end was cut by 1 base, the J end by 0 bases, with 9 bases between. The CDR3 sequence is 15 residues long. CDR1 is LNHNV, CDR2 YYDKDF, per germline (reference sequence). Study results and caveats: For predicting ophthalmopathy progression, the model had roughly 64% sensitivity and 72.22% specificity.

All donors with ophthalmopathy were recorded as having moderate-to-severe activity, CAS ≥3, NOSPECS ≥4 and a duration under 3 months. Amplification of TCR beta CDR3 regions used RNA transcripts. RT-PCR in the first round used HTBI primers; a second-round multiplex PCR followed. TCRdb passed the multiplex PCR reads through MiXCR, listing each CDR3 protein once. Found here are 150,000 to 200,000 distinct CDR3 sequences, under 45% of them singletons; the top ten hold around 9.3%. The receptor was isolated from a man aged 25 to 40 with Graves' ophthalmopathy. Sequenced material: peripheral blood. This chain joins TRBV15 and TRBJ1-1; no clear D gene. The CDR3 DNA reads as TGTGCCACCAGCAGAGCGGGCAGACTGAACACTGAAGCTTTCTTT. This gives the protein CATSRAGRLNTEAFF.